What follows are 17 T cell receptor beta chains derived from one specimen sequenced in a study of T-cell memory formation after mild COVID-19 (dated by TCRdb to 2020 to 2023). The receptor library was made with 5' RACE. The listed sequencing device is Illumina NovaSeq 6000. Through fastp at Q25 and MiXCR, TCRdb rebuilt clones from the public reads, retaining in-frame beta chains. Each CDR3 protein appears once, grouped with its most common genes and DNA. Across this sample there are hundreds of thousands of distinct CDR3 sequences, with 16% seen only once. The ten largest clones capture around 3.8% of the sample. The sample consisted of PBMCs or a T cell subset sorted from them (not recorded which). All receptors derive from a man younger than 35 who had mild COVID-19 (a few samples of this study predate the infection). The sample titles of this study are shuffled in the database, so cell type and time point are left out; the donor was told from shared clones.

The CDR3 is CASRDTFEKLFF. CDR3 nucleotide sequence: TGTGCCAGCCGGGACACGTTTGAAAAACTGTTTTTT. The chain links TRBV19 to TRBJ1-4, with TRBD1 as a possible D gene (6 bases). Germline CDR1 reads LNHDA; CDR2 reads SQIVND (reference sequence). The V gene lost 9 bases and the J gene lost 7 bases, with 12 bases spanning the gap. The CDR3 is made up of 12 amino acids.

The V call is TRBV20-1, the J call TRBJ2-1, with 7 bases lining up with TRBD2. Germline V gene lookup returns CDR1 DFQATT and CDR2 SNEGSKA (reference sequence). The J segment lost 3 bases and the V segment lost 0 bases, leaving 5 bases of the junction unmatched. The CDR3 is made up of 15 amino acids. CDR3 residues: CSAREPGGIYNEQFF. Here the CDR3 DNA reads TGCAGTGCTAGAGAGCCGGGGGGTATCTACAATGAGCAGTTCTTC.

The chain has TRBV18 and TRBJ2-7, with unresolved D. Trimming cost V 1 base and J 0 bases, with 4 bases left between them. The CDR3 sequence is 13 residues long. Germline V gene data show CDR1 as KGHSH and CDR2 as LQKENI. For the CDR3, the DNA is TGTGCCAGCTCACCACAGAGCTCCTACGAGCAGTACGTC. Translation: CASSPQSSYEQYV.

This clonotype has only a few counts. The CDR3 nucleotides are TGTGCCAGCAGCTTAGGGGCAGGACTCGCCAGCGAGCAGTACGTC. Translation gives CASSLGAGLASEQYV. This chain joins TRBV7-9 and TRBJ2-7, with a tentative D call TRBD2 (5 bases). The CDR3 covers 15 residues. The germline V gene has CDR1 SEHNR and CDR2 FQNEAQ (reference sequence). V was trimmed by 1 base and J by 6 bases, leaving 16 bases between them.

The chain employs TRBV11-2 and TRBJ2-1; D may be TRBD1 (6 bases). V dropped 5 bases and J dropped 9 bases, with 20 bases sitting between them. The CDR3 consists of 15 residues. The germline V gene has CDR1 SGHAT and CDR2 FQNNGV. The CDR3 DNA follows: TGTGCCAGCAGCCTAACAGGGCTTAACCCCATTGAGCAGTTCTTC. Encoded protein: CASSLTGLNPIEQFF.

The gene calls are TRBV10-3 and TRBJ2-7; D possibly uses TRBD1 or TRBD2 (5 bases each). V dropped 4 bases and J dropped 4 bases, with 5 bases sitting between them. This CDR3 is 11 amino acids long. The germline gives CDR1 ENHRY, CDR2 SYGVKD. CDR3 nucleotide sequence: TGTGCCATCAGTGGGGGGTACGAGCAGTACGTC. It yields the protein CAISGGYEQYV.

V is TRBV24-1 and J is TRBJ1-2; maybe TRBD1 (6 bases). The germline V gene has CDR1 KGHDR and CDR2 SFDVKD. The V end was cut by 3 bases, the J end by 8 bases, with 12 bases between. This CDR3 region has 13 residues. CDR3 bases: TGTGCCACCAGTGATACGACAGGCTTGGGCTACACCTTC. Translated: CATSDTTGLGYTF.

This clonotype was seen a handful of times. V usage is TRBV7-2 and J usage is TRBJ1-2, with 8 bases matching TRBD1. The CDR3 covers 17 residues. Germline lookup yields CDR1 SGHTA and CDR2 FQGNSA. V trimming: 7 bases; J trimming: 4 bases; junction bases outside the gene matches: 17. The CDR3 is CASTPDRELGSVYGYTF. The CDR3 nucleotides read TGTGCCAGCACCCCGGACAGGGAGCTAGGTTCGGTCTATGGCTACACCTTC.

The chain couples TRBV5-1 to TRBJ1-1, with a weak D call TRBD1 (5 bases). V lost 2 bases, J lost 0 bases, and 11 bases lay in between. Per the germline V gene, CDR1 is SGHRS and CDR2 is YFSETQ. The CDR3 covers 15 residues. As DNA, the CDR3 is TGCGCCAGCAGCTTCCAGGGTGGTATGAACACTGAAGCTTTCTTT. Residues: CASSFQGGMNTEAFF.

V and J are TRBV20-1 and TRBJ1-6, with D tentatively TRBD1 (5 bases). The CDR3 is made up of 16 amino acids. Trimming removed 0 bases from V and 0 bases from J, with 9 bases in between. From germline, CDR1 is DFQATT and CDR2 SNEGSKA (reference sequence). CDR3 residues: CSARDGDVSYNSPLHF. Written as DNA, the CDR3 is TGCAGTGCTAGAGACGGGGACGTCTCCTATAATTCACCCCTCCACTTT.

In this sample, this clonotype turned up a few times. The rearrangement uses TRBV28 and TRBJ1-6; 11 bases agree with TRBD1. Trimming at V came to 6 bases and at J to 7 bases, leaving 5 bases not matched to a gene. This CDR3 comprises 15 residues. Germline CDR1 is MDHEN and CDR2 is SYDVKM. CDR3 in DNA: TGTGCCAGCAGGACCGGACAGGGGGCCAATTCACCCCTCCACTTT. Residues: CASRTGQGANSPLHF.

This clonotype was found a few times. This rearrangement joins TRBV5-5 to TRBJ1-4, with 9 bases lining up with TRBD1. The trim removed 3 bases at V and 7 bases at J, leaving 13 bases unmatched. The CDR3 sequence is 17 residues long. The germline CDR1 and CDR2 sequences are SGHKS and YYEKEE (reference sequence). CDR3 amino acids: CASSYGILQGAGEKLFF. CDR3 coding DNA: TGTGCCAGCAGCTACGGAATACTACAGGGGGCTGGTGAAAAACTGTTTTTT.

This rearrangement joins TRBV7-3 to TRBJ2-7; 11 bases agree with TRBD2. The V and J ends lost 1 base and 2 bases, in that order; junction bases with no gene match: 7. The germline V gene has CDR1 SGHTA and CDR2 FQGTGA. CDR3 size: 17 residues. The CDR3 sequence is CASSLMPGTSGPYEQYF. The CDR3 region has the DNA TGTGCCAGCAGCTTAATGCCCGGGACTAGCGGCCCCTACGAGCAGTACTTC.

J is TRBJ2-6 and V is TRBV30; D remains ambiguous. V shed 0 bases and J shed 4 bases, with 16 bases lying between them. Looked up from germline, CDR1 is GTSNPN and CDR2 is SVGIG (reference sequence). The CDR3 is 17 residues long. The CDR3 region is CAWSVGLLNAGANVLTF. For the CDR3, the DNA is TGTGCCTGGAGTGTGGGCCTACTAAACGCCGGGGCCAACGTCCTGACTTTC.

This clonotype was counted between two and nine times. This chain uses TRBV11-2 with TRBJ2-3, with D possibly being TRBD2 (6 bases). V lost 5 bases, J lost 6 bases, and 15 bases lay in between. CDR3 length: 14 residues. CDR1 is SGHAT and CDR2 is FQNNGV in the germline V gene. The CDR3 coding sequence is TGTGCCAGCAGCCCCGGGACTGTTTCGGATACGCAGTATTTT. Translated: CASSPGTVSDTQYF. Drawing the rest from reference TRBV11-2 and TRBJ2-3, the complete variable domain is EAGVAQSPRYKIIEKRQSVAFWCNPISGHATLYWYQQILGQGPKLLIQFQNNGVVDDSQLPKDRFSAERLKGVDSTLKIQPAKLEDSAVYLCASSPGTVSDTQYFGPGTRLTVL.

The rearrangement uses TRBV10-1 and TRBJ2-5; TRBD1 matches 8 bases. The CDR3 sequence is 15 residues long. V shed 2 bases, J shed 5 bases, and the junction held 7 bases outside the gene matches. Germline CDR1 is WNHNN and CDR2 is SYGVQD (reference sequence). Written as DNA, the CDR3 is TGCGCCAGCAGTGAGCTTGACAGGGGTCAGGAGACCCAGTACTTC. Residues: CASSELDRGQETQYF.

The rearrangement joins TRBV20-1 to TRBJ2-1; 12 nucleotides line up with TRBD2. CDR1 is DFQATT, CDR2 SNEGSKA, per germline (reference sequence). The CDR3 is made up of 11 amino acids. After removal of 5 bases from V and 10 bases from J, the junction contained 0 bases not matched to a gene. This chain's CDR3 is CSAGTSGEQFF. CDR3 coding DNA: TGCAGTGCTGGGACTAGCGGGGAGCAGTTCTTC.